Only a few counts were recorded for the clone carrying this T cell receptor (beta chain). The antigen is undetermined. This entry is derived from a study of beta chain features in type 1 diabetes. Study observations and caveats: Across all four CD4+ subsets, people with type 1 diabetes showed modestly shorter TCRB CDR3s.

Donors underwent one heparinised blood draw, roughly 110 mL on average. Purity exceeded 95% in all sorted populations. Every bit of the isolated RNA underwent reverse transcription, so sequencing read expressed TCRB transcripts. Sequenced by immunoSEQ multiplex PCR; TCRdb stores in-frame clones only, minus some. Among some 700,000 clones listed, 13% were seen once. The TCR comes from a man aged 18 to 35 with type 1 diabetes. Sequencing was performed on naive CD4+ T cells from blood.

The CDR3 region is CAWSTTGAYQPQHF. The CDR3 DNA sequence: TGTGCCTGGAGTACCACCGGGGCTTATCAGCCCCAGCATTTT. The chain carries TRBV30 and TRBJ1-5; TRBD1 is a possible D gene (5 bases). Trimming left V 2 bases short and J 5 bases short, with 13 bases between. CDR1 and CDR2 (germline): GTSNPN, SVGIG (reference sequence). The CDR3 is 14 amino acids.